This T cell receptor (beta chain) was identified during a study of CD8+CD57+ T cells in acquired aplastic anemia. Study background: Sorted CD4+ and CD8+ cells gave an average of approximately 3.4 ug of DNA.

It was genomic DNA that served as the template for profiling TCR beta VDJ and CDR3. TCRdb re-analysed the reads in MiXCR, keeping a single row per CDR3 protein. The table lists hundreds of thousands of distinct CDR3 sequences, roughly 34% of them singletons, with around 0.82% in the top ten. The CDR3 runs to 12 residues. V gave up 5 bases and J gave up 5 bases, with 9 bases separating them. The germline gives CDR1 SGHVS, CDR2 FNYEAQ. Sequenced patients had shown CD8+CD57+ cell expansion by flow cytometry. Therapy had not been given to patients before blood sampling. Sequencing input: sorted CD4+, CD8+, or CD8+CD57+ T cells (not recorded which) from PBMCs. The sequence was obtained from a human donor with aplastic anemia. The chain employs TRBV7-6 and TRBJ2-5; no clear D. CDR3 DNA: TGTGCCAGCAGCCCCCGCGACGAGACCCAGTACTTC. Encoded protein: CASSPRDETQYF.